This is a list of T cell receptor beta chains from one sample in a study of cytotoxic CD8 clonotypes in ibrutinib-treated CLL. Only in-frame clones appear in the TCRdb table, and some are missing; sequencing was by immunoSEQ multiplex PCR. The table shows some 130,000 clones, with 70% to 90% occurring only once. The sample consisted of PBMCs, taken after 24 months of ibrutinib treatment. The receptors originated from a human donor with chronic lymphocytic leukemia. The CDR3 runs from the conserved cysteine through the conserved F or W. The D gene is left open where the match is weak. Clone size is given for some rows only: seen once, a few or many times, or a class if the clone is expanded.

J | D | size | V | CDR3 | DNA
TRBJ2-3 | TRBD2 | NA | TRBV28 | CAGGEGGADTQYF | TGTGCCGGAGGGGAGGGAGGCGCAGATACGCAGTATTTT
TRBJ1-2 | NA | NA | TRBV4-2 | CASSQDVGEGYTF | TGTGCCAGCAGCCAAGATGTGGGGGAAGGCTACACCTTC
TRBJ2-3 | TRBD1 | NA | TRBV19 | CASSTTPGTGGGDTQYF | TGTGCCAGTAGCACCACTCCCGGGACAGGGGGAGGAGATACGCAGTATTTT
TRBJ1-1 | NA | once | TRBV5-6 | CASSLISSGTEAFF | TGTGCCAGCAGCTTAATATCTTCCGGCACTGAAGCTTTCTTT
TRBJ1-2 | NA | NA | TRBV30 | CAWSPRGGYTF | TGTGCCTGGAGCCCTCGGGGAGGCTACACCTTC
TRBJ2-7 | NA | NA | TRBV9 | CASSVGVIPPFYEQYF | TGTGCCAGCAGCGTAGGAGTAATCCCCCCGTTTTACGAGCAGTACTTC
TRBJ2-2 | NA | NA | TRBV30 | CAWWFPGPLGGELFF | TGTGCCTGGTGGTTCCCGGGACCCTTGGGGGGGGAGCTGTTTTTT
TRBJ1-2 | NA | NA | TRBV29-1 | CSVSTRGGYGYTF | TGCAGCGTTTCTACCAGAGGGGGCTATGGCTACACCTTC
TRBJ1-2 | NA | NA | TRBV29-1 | CSVVRPGGLNPAF | TGCAGCGTTGTAAGGCCAGGTGGGCTAAACCCTGCCTTC
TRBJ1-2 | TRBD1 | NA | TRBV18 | CASSPGGQGRSGYTF | TGTGCCAGCTCACCGGGGGGACAGGGTCGTTCTGGCTACACCTTC
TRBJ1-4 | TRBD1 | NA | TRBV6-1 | CASRQGAWTNEKLFF | TGTGCCAGCAGACAGGGGGCCTGGACTAATGAAAAACTGTTTTTT
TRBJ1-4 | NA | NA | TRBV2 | CASITPTTNEKLFF | TGTGCCAGCATCACTCCTACAACTAATGAAAAACTGTTTTTT
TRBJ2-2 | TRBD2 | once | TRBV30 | CAWGLAGGHTGELFF | TGTGCCTGGGGACTAGCGGGGGGGCACACCGGGGAGCTGTTTTTT
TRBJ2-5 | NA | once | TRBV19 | CASSIAVQETQYF | TGTGCCAGTAGTATCGCGGTGCAAGAGACCCAGTACTTC
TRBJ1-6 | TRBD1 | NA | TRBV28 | CASSPSRTGGGSPLHF | TGTGCCAGCAGTCCCTCTCGGACAGGGGGTGGTTCACCCCTCCACTTT
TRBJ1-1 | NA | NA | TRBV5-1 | CASSVQTGNTEAFF | TGCGCCAGCAGCGTACAAACAGGGAACACTGAAGCTTTCTTT
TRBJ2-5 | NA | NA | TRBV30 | CAWNRGGNLVRAQYF | TGTGCCTGGAACAGGGGGGGCAATTTAGTACGGGCCCAGTACTTC
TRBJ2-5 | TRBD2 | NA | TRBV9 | CASSVGMGLAGRQETQYF | TGTGCCAGCAGCGTAGGAATGGGACTAGCGGGCCGCCAAGAGACCCAGTACTTC
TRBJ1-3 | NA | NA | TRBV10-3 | CAISEGGSGNTIYF | TGTGCCATCAGTGAGGGAGGCTCTGGAAACACCATATATTTT
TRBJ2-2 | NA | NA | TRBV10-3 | CAISEGGSGDTGELFF | TGTGCCATCAGTGAGGGGGGCAGTGGCGACACCGGGGAGCTGTTTTTT
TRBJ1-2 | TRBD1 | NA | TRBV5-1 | CASRWTGTNYGYTF | TGCGCCAGCAGGTGGACAGGCACTAACTATGGCTACACCTTC
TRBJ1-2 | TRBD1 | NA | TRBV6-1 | CASSGSRDRRRLLYGYTF | TGTGCCAGCAGTGGATCCCGGGACAGGAGACGTCTCCTCTATGGCTACACCTTC
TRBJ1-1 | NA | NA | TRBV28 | CASSSTGAMNTEAFF | TGTGCCAGCAGTTCAACGGGGGCTATGAACACTGAAGCTTTCTTT
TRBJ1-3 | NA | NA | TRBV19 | CASSIWDAGNTIYF | TGTGCCAGTAGTATATGGGACGCTGGAAACACCATATATTTT
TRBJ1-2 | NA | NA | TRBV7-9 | CASSFAEANYGYTF | TGTGCCAGCAGCTTCGCTGAGGCTAACTATGGCTACACCTTC
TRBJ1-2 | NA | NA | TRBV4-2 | CASSQGGPEGHGYTF | TGTGCCAGCAGCCAAGGGGGACCCGAAGGGCATGGCTACACCTTC
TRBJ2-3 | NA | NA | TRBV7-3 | CASSLGGNRGDTQYF | TGTGCCAGCAGCTTAGGCGGAAATAGGGGAGATACGCAGTATTTT
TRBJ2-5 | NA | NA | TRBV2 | CASSVEGQNQETQYF | TGTGCCAGCAGTGTGGAGGGACAGAACCAAGAGACCCAGTACTTC
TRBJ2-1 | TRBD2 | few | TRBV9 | CASSVAGGRYNEQFF | TGTGCCAGCAGCGTAGCGGGAGGGAGATACAATGAGCAGTTCTTC
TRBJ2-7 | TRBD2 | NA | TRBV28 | CASSLAGGPLYEQYF | TGTGCCAGCAGTTTAGCGGGAGGGCCATTGTACGAGCAGTACTTC
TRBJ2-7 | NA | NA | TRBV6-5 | CASSYSRLGEQYF | TGTGCCAGCAGTTACTCGAGATTAGGCGAGCAGTACTTC
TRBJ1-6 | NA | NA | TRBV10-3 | CAMGALENSPLHF | TGTGCCATGGGAGCATTAGAGAATTCACCCCTCCACTTT
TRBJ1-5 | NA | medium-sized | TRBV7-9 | CASSPEGGGNQPQHF | TGTGCCAGCAGCCCCGAGGGGGGCGGCAATCAGCCCCAGCATTTT
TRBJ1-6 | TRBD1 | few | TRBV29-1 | CSVGQGGNSPLHF | TGCAGCGTTGGACAGGGTGGGAATTCACCCCTCCACTTT
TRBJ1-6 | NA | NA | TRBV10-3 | CAISGPGQVNSPLHF | TGTGCCATCAGTGGGCCGGGACAAGTTAATTCACCCCTCCACTTT
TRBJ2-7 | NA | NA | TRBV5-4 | CASSLRKGGDSYEQYF | TGTGCCAGCAGCTTACGGAAAGGGGGAGACTCCTACGAGCAGTACTTC
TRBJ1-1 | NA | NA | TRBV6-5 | CASSPSVGTNTEAFF | TGTGCCAGCAGCCCTTCCGTCGGCACGAACACTGAAGCTTTCTTT
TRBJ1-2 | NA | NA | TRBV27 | CASRSGVGERGYTF | TGTGCCAGCAGGTCCGGGGTCGGGGAGCGGGGCTACACCTTC
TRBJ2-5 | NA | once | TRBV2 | CASSAQRGGGAETQYF | TGTGCCAGCAGTGCTCAGAGAGGAGGAGGAGCGGAGACCCAGTACTTC
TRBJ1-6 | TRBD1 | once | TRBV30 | CAWSRDRALTPLHF | TGTGCCTGGAGTAGGGACAGGGCCTTGACTCCCCTCCACTTT
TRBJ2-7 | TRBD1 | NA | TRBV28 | CASSSPGQGLSYEQYF | TGTGCCAGCAGTTCTCCGGGACAGGGGTTATCCTACGAGCAGTACTTC
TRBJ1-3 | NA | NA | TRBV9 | CASSPLEGPIGNTIYF | TGTGCCAGCAGCCCCCTGGAGGGGCCAATTGGAAACACCATATATTTT
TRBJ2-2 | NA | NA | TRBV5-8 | CASSLRQGSTGELFF | TGTGCCAGCAGCTTGCGTCAGGGTTCTACCGGGGAGCTGTTTTTT
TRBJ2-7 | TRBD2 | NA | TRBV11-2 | CASSSGLAATYEQYF | TGTGCCAGCAGCTCAGGACTAGCGGCAACCTACGAGCAGTACTTC
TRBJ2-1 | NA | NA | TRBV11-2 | CASSLLASFEQFF | TGTGCCAGCAGCTTGTTAGCTAGTTTTGAGCAGTTCTTC
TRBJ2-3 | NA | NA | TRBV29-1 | CSAAGLSGTDTQYF | TGCAGCGCGGCCGGACTATCAGGGACAGATACGCAGTATTTT
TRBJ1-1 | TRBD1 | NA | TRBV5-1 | CASSRQDRGGVAFF | TGCGCCAGCAGCCGACAGGACAGGGGAGGGGTAGCTTTCTTT
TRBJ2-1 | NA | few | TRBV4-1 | CASSQAGREIGDEQFF | TGCGCCAGCAGCCAAGCGGGGAGAGAGATCGGCGATGAGCAGTTCTTC
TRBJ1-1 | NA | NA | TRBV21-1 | CASSKASTGENTEAFF | TGTGCCAGCAGCAAAGCGAGTACAGGGGAGAACACTGAAGCTTTCTTT
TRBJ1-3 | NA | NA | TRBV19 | CASSMAASGNTIYF | TGTGCCAGTAGTATGGCCGCGTCTGGAAACACCATATATTTT
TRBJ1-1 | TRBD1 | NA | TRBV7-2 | CASSLFGQGGTEAFF | TGTGCCAGCAGCTTATTCGGACAGGGGGGAACTGAAGCTTTCTTT
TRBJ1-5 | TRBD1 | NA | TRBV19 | CASQGQYNQPQHF | TGTGCCAGTCAGGGACAGTACAATCAGCCCCAGCATTTT
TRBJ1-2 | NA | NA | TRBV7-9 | CASAVDGDARPRNYGYTF | TGTGCCAGCGCGGTAGACGGGGACGCACGACCCCGGAACTATGGCTACACCTTC